The sequence of this T cell receptor (beta chain) was determined in a study of T cell clones after liver transplantation. For this clone: Additional DNA sequences in this sample encode the identical CDR3.

Germline loops: CDR1 SGHNT, CDR2 YYREEE (reference sequence). The CDR3 contains 13 residues. V shed 0 bases and J shed 2 bases, with 5 bases lying between them. Generated by immunoSEQ multiplex PCR, the TCRdb table keeps only in-frame clones and is missing some. This table has about 70,000 clones, 75% to 85% appearing once. This chain links TRBV5-4 with TRBJ1-2; D is unresolved. This TCR derives from a human patient who received a liver transplant. Among the T cells, some may be from the graft donor. The sequencing used CD4+ T cells from blood, collected 12 months after liver transplant. This chain's CDR3 is CASSLGGNYGYTF. The CDR3 DNA reads TGTGCCAGCAGCTTGGGAGGAAACTATGGCTACACCTTC.